This TCR beta chain was sequenced for a study of blood T cells in healthy people across ages. A J-beta primer mix and a sample-barcoded 5' primer were used in a second PCR of roughly 6 to 11 cycles. TCRdb analysed the 5' RACE reads with MiXCR anew, one entry per CDR3 protein. The sample yields 850,000 to 1,100,000 distinct CDR3 sequences, 35% to 40% seen once. This CDR3 spans 13 amino acids. V shed 5 bases, J shed 6 bases, and the junction held 2 bases outside the gene matches. CDR1 and CDR2 (germline): MDHEN, SYDVKM. Peripheral blood, roughly 9.3 milliliters per donor, was collected. Sequences were obtained from blood. The receptor was isolated from a man aged 18 to 29 in good health. The chain has TRBV28 and TRBJ2-2; TRBD1 matches at 8 bases. This CDR3 reads CASSVQGAGELFF. The CDR3 DNA is TGTGCCAGCAGTGTACAGGGGGCCGGGGAGCTGTTTTTT.